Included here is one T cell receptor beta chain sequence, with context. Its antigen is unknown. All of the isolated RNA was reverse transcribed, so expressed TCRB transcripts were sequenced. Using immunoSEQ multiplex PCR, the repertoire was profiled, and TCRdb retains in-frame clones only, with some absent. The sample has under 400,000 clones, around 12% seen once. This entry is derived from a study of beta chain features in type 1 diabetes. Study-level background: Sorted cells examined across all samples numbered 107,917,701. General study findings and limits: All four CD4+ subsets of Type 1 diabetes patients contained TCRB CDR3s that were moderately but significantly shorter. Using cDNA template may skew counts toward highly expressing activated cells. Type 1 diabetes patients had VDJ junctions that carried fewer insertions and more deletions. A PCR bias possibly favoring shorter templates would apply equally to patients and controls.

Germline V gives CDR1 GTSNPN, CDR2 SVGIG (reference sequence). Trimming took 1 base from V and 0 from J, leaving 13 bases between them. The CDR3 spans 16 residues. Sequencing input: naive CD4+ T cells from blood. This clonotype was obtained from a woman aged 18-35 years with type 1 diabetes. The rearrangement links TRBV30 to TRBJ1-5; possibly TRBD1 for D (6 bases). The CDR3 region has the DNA TGTGCCTGGAGTGGAGGGACAAGCCATAGCAATCAGCCCCAGCATTTT. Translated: CAWSGGTSHSNQPQHF.